This T cell receptor beta chain was captured by sequencing in a study of cytomegalovirus exposure and HLA in healthy donors. Study background: The 110 or so validation repertoires used the same platform as the 650 to 750 first-cohort repertoires, a later analysis reported.

With regard to this clone: Its antigen is undetermined.

Points from the study as a whole: Confirmation was obtained in vitro that a few CMV-associated chains are specific for CMV antigens.

An approximately 130-subject validation cohort, separate from the approximately 720-subject first cohort, supplied the donors. J lost 8 bases, V lost 3 bases, and 6 bases had no gene match. The CDR3 totals 15 residues. CDR1 and CDR2 from the germline V gene are SGHTA and FQGNSA. Sequenced by immunoSEQ multiplex PCR; TCRdb stores in-frame clones only, minus some. Among 150,000 to 200,000 clones listed, approximately 89% were seen once. The TCR sequence derives from a man younger than 35 in good health and CMV-seropositive. The rearrangement uses TRBV7-2 and TRBJ1-4; 10 bases align to TRBD1. Sequencing was carried out using PBMCs. The CDR3 bases are TGTGCCAGCAGCTTCAGACAGGGGGCTAGGGAAAAACTGTTTTTT. This gives the protein CASSFRQGAREKLFF.